The rows below give T cell receptor beta chains drawn from one sample of a study of blood T cell repertoires in COVID-19. Sequencing was performed with immunoSEQ multiplex PCR; in TCRdb, only in-frame clones are kept and a portion is missing. The table shows 250,000 to 300,000 clones, with around four fifths occurring only once. Sequenced input: peripheral blood. The receptors derive from a man aged 55 to 70 who had recovered from COVID-19. Both conserved end residues are trimmed from each CDR3. A D gene is named only where the DNA matches it firmly.

d_call	v_call	j_call	cdr3_aa
TRBD1	TRBV7-6	TRBJ1-5	ASSSGQPNQPQH
TRBD1	TRBV3-1/TRBV3-2	TRBJ1-3	ASSQTGGTGNTIY
NA	TRBV9	TRBJ2-1	ASSVAPFDEQF
TRBD2	TRBV27	TRBJ2-1	ASSLFGGGEF
NA	TRBV3-1/TRBV3-2	TRBJ2-3	ASSQGGLSTDTQY
NA	TRBV19	TRBJ2-5	ASKRGGLQETQY
TRBD1	TRBV7-9	TRBJ1-2	ASSTGGPYGYT
NA	TRBV5-6	TRBJ1-5	ASSSTTDNLDSNQPQH
NA	TRBV28	TRBJ1-3	ATLSGTGNTIY
TRBD1	TRBV15	TRBJ1-6	ATSRQGGNSPLH
TRBD1	TRBV5-1	TRBJ1-1	ASTSGGTVNTEAF
TRBD2	TRBV12-3/TRBV12-4	TRBJ2-1	ASSPLGRVEQF
TRBD1	TRBV27	TRBJ2-7	ASSRTGVHYEQY
NA	TRBV5-6	TRBJ1-3	ASSLGGSSGNTIY
NA	TRBV7-9	TRBJ2-5	ASSLQRTQY
TRBD1	TRBV6-6	TRBJ1-4	ASSPGQSNEKLF
NA	TRBV10-3	TRBJ2-1	ATGAAGNEQF
NA	TRBV6-5	TRBJ1-4	ASSQHRPRAEKLF
TRBD1	TRBV6-1	TRBJ1-2	ASSEGTGLYGYT
TRBD2	TRBV5-1	TRBJ2-2	ASSFLAGSTGELF
TRBD2	TRBV30	TRBJ2-7	AWGASGRGRSYEQY
NA	TRBV12-2	TRBJ2-7	ASRLTRQNDTYEQY
NA	TRBV27	TRBJ2-3	ASSFGGHQY
NA	TRBV5-1	TRBJ2-5	ASSFPGLQETQY
NA	TRBV5-4	TRBJ1-5	ASSVGREYSNQPQH
NA	TRBV6-1	TRBJ1-4	ASSEQGGSTNEKLF
TRBD2	TRBV5-6	TRBJ2-7	ASSRREGRNEQY
TRBD2	TRBV3-1/TRBV3-2	TRBJ2-7	ASSPAGRAIHEQY
NA	TRBV28	TRBJ1-1	ASMKEWRLKHTIGVPEAF
NA	TRBV7-2	TRBJ2-3	ASSLSGVTPSTDTQY
TRBD1	TRBV5-4	TRBJ2-7	ASSPGQGAAYEQY
TRBD1	TRBV5-1	TRBJ2-2	ASSPGQGWTGELF
NA	TRBV21-1	TRBJ1-5	ASTRPRDRSDSNQPQH
TRBD1	TRBV5-5	TRBJ2-4	ASNPGGQGNSPWD
TRBD2	TRBV2	TRBJ2-1	ASRTSGRYNEQF
TRBD1	TRBV6-5	TRBJ1-5	ASRSGTGFSPQH
TRBD1	TRBV28	TRBJ1-6	ASSLRQGGSPLH
TRBD2	TRBV19	TRBJ2-3	ASSLMSGGPTDTQY
TRBD2	TRBV5-1	TRBJ2-3	ASSGWTSGGAADTQY
NA	TRBV28	TRBJ1-4	ASRQNRVLGEKLF